This T cell receptor beta chain was identified in a study of Ad26.COV2.S vaccination and SARS-CoV-2 variants. Study as a whole: Enrollment placed the donor in the COV1001 Ad26.COV2.S trial arm.

Stated treatment: 15 to 20 received Ad26.COV2.S at low or high dose, single or two shots; roughly five received placebo; per-sample allocation not given. It was on day 63 after the first vaccine or placebo injection that samples were taken. A Boston donor was an adult aged 18-55 years. TCRdb's table, derived via immunoSEQ multiplex PCR, lists solely in-frame clones and lacks some. Of about 390,000 clones in the sample, about 92% were seen once. The CDR3 runs to 15 residues. Trimming at V came to 5 bases and at J to 1 base, leaving 6 bases not matched to a gene. Germline CDR1 and CDR2: SEHNR and FQNEAQ (reference sequence).

The genes are TRBV7-9 and TRBJ2-7, with TRBD2 identical over 9 bases. This sequence was found in a person aged 18-65 years who received the Ad26.COV2.S COVID-19 vaccine or a placebo. The sample here was peripheral blood, taken in a trial of Ad26.COV2.S vaccine versus placebo. CDR3 loop: CASSRERGASYEQYF. CDR3 nucleotide sequence: TGTGCCAGCAGCCGCGAGCGGGGGGCTTCCTACGAGCAGTACTTC.